This T cell receptor (beta chain) was sequenced during a study of cytomegalovirus exposure and HLA in healthy donors. This CDR3 is 14 amino acids long. The V gene's germline CDR1 is KGHSH and CDR2 LQKENI. V gave up 5 bases and J gave up 0 bases, with 8 bases separating them. Amplification used 60 Vbeta primers and 13 Jbeta primers. Assay: immunoSEQ multiplex PCR; the TCRdb copy retains only in-frame clones and omits some. This sample lists about 55,000 clones; its ten largest clones have approximately 8.9%. Sequencing used PBMCs. The receptor was derived from a man in his forties or fifties in good health and CMV-seropositive. The chain is built from TRBV18 and TRBJ2-1, with D perhaps matching TRBD1 (5 bases). CDR3 coding DNA: TGTGCCAGCTCAATTCAGGGCTCCTACAATGAGCAGTTCTTC. It yields the protein CASSIQGSYNEQFF.